The sequence of this T cell receptor beta chain was determined in a study of a mutant IDH1 vaccine in newly diagnosed glioma. Of note for this clone: The antigen is undetermined.

Time point of the sample: week 47, end of study. Every vaccine dose comprised 300 ug of mutant IDH1 20-mer peptide plus topical imiquimod. CDR3 length equals 14 residues. Germline V gene data show CDR1 as SGHTA and CDR2 as FQGNSA. The J segment lost 5 bases and the V segment lost 5 bases, leaving 8 bases of the junction unmatched. Some clones are missing from TCRdb's copy, which holds only in-frame ones; the method was immunoSEQ multiplex PCR. The table records roughly 25,000 clones, over 80% of them present only once. The receptor was isolated from a man aged 40-50 years with glioma. Some clones in this sample may be carry-over from other donors' samples. This chain joins TRBV7-2 and TRBJ2-5; 7 bases match TRBD2. Sequenced material: PBMCs, taken from a glioma patient whose treatment included an IDH1 peptide vaccine. The CDR3 sequence: CASSLGLVMETQYF. The CDR3 DNA reads TGTGCCAGCAGCCTAGGACTAGTAATGGAGACCCAGTACTTC.